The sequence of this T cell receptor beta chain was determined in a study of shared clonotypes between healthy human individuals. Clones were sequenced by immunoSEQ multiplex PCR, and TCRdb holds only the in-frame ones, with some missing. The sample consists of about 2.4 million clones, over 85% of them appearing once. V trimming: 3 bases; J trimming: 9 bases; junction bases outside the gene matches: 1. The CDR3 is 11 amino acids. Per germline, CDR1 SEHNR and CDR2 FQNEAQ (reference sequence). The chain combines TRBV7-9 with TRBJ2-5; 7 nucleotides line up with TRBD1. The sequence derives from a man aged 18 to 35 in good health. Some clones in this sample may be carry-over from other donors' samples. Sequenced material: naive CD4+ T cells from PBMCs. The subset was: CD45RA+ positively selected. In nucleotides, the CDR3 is TGTGCCAGCAGCTTGGGACAGCCCCAGTACTTC. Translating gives CASSLGQPQYF.